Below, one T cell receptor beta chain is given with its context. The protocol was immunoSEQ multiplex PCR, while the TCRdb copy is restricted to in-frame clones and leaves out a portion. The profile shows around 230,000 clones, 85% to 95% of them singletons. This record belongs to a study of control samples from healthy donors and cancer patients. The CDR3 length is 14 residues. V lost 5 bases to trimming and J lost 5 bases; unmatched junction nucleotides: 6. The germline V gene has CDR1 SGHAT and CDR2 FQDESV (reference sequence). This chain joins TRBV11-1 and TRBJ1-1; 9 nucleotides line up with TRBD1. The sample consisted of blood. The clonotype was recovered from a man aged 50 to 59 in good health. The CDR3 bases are TGTGCCAGCAGCGCAGGGACAGGGCGTACTGAAGCTTTCTTT. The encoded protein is CASSAGTGRTEAFF.